This TCR beta chain stems from a study of T cell changes during pregnancy in multiple sclerosis. Method: immunoSEQ multiplex PCR; TCRdb's copy keeps in-frame clones and lacks some. The sample contains 30,000 to 40,000 clones, around 92% of which appear only once. V gave up 2 bases and J gave up 8 bases; unmatched junction bases: 6. There are 14 residues in the CDR3. The germline V gene has CDR1 MNHEY and CDR2 SVGAGI. The sample consisted of CD8+ T cells from peripheral blood mononuclear cells, taken in the second trimester of pregnancy. The receptor comes from a female donor with multiple sclerosis, enrolled in a pregnancy study. V is TRBV6-5 and J is TRBJ1-1; 9 bases fit TRBD1. CDR3 sequence (DNA): TGTGCCAGCAGTTACGATGGAGGGACAGGGGAAGCTTTCTTT. Translating gives CASSYDGGTGEAFF.